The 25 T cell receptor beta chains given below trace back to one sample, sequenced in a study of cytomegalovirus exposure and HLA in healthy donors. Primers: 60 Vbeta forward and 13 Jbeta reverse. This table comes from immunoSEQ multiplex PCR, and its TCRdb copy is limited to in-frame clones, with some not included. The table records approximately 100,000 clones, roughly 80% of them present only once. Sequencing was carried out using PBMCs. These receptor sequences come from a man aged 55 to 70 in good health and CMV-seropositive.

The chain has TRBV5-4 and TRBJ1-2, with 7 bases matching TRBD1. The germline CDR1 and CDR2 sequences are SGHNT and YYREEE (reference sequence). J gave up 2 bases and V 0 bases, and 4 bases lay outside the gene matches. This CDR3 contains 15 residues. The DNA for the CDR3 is TGTGCCAGCAGCTTGGGACAGGGCGGGAACTATGGCTACACCTTC. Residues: CASSLGQGGNYGYTF.

The chain's CDR3 is CASSPNRYTGELFF. CDR3 nucleotide sequence: TGTGCCAGCTCACCGAACAGGTACACCGGGGAGCTGTTTTTT. The V call is TRBV18, the J call TRBJ2-2, with TRBD1 as a possible D gene (5 bases). Deletions cut 3 bases from V and 3 bases from J, with 8 bases between. This CDR3 contains 14 residues. Germline lookup yields CDR1 KGHSH and CDR2 LQKENI.

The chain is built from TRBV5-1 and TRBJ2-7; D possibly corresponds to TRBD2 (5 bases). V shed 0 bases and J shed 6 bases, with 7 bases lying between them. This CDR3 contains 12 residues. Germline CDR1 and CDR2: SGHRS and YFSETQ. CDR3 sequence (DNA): TGCGCCAGCAGCTTGGGGGCGGGCGAGCAGTACTTC. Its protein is CASSLGAGEQYF. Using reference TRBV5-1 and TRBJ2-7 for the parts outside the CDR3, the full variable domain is KAGVTQTPRYLIKTRGQQVTLSCSPISGHRSVSWYQQTPGQGLQFLFEYFSETQRNKGNFPGRFSGRQFSNSRSEMNVSTLELGDSALYLCASSLGAGEQYFGPGTRLTVT.

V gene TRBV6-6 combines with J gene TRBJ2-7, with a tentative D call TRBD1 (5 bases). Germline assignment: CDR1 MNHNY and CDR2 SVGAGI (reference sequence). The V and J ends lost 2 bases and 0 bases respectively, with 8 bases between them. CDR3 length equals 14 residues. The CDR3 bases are TGTGCCAGCAGTTACAGCAGGGACTCCTACGAGCAGTACTTC. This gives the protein CASSYSRDSYEQYF.

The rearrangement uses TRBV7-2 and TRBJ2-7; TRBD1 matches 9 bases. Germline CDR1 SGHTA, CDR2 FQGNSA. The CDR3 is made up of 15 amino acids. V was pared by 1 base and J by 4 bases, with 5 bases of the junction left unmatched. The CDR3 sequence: CASSLEGTGSYEQYF. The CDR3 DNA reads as TGTGCCAGCAGCTTAGAGGGGACAGGGAGTTACGAGCAGTACTTC. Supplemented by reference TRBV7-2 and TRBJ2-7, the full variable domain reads GAGVSQSPSNKVTEKGKDVELRCDPISGHTALYWYRQSLGQGLEFLIYFQGNSAPDKSGLPSDRFSAERTGGSVSTLTIQRTQQEDSAVYLCASSLEGTGSYEQYFGPGTRLTVT.

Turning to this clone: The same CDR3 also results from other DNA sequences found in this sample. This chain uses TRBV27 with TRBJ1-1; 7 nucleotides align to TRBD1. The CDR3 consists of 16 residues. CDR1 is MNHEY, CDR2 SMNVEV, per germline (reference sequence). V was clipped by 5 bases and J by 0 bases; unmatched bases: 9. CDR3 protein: CASSPRTGSMNTEAFF. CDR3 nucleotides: TGTGCCAGCAGTCCGCGGACAGGTTCTATGAACACTGAAGCTTTCTTT.

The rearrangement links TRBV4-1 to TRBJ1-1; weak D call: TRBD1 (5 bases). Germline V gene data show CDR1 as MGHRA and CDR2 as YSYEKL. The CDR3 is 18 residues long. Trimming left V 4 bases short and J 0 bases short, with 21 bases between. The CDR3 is CASSPRGDGAGMNTEAFF. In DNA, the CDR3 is TGCGCCAGCAGCCCACGGGGGGATGGGGCTGGTATGAACACTGAAGCTTTCTTT.

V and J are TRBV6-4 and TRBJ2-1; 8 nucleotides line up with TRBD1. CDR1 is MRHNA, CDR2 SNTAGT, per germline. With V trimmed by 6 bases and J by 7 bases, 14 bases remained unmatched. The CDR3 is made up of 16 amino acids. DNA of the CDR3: TGTGCCAGCAGCGCACTGACAGGGGTCGGCTTAAATGAGCAGTTCTTC. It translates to CASSALTGVGLNEQFF.

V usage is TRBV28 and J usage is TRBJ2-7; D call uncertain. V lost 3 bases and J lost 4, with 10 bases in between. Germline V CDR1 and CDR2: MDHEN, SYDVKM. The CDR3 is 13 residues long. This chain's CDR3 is CASSFGPRYEQYF. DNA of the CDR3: TGTGCCAGCAGTTTTGGTCCGAGGTACGAGCAGTACTTC.

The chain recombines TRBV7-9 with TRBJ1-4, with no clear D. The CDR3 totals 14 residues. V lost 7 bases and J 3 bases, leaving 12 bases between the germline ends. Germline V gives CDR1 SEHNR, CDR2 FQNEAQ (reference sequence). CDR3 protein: CASTPGASNEKLFF. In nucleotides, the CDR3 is TGTGCCAGCACCCCAGGCGCATCTAATGAAAAACTGTTTTTT. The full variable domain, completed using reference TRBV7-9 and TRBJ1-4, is DTGVSQNPRHKITKRGQNVTFRCDPISEHNRLYWYRQTLGQGPEFLTYFQNEAQLEKSRLLSDRFSAERPKGSFSTLEIQRTEQGDSAMYLCASTPGASNEKLFFGSGTQLSVL.

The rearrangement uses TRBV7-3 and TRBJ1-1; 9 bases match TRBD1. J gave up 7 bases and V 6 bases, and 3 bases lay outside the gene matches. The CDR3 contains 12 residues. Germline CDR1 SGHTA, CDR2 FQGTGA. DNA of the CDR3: TGTGCCAGCAGTTCGGACAGGGGTGAAGCTTTCTTT. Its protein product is CASSSDRGEAFF.

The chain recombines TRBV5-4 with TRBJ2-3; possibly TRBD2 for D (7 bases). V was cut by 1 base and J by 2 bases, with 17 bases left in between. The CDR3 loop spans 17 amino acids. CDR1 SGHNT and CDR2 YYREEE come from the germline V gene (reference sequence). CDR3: CASSLSVGGGFTDTQYF. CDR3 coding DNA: TGTGCCAGCAGCTTGAGTGTTGGCGGGGGCTTCACAGATACGCAGTATTTT.

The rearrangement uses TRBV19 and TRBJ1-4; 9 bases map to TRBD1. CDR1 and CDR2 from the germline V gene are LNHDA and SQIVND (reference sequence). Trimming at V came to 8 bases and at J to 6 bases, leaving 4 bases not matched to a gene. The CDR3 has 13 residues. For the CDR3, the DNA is TGTGCCAGTCGGGACAGGGAGGATGAAAAACTGTTTTTT. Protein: CASRDREDEKLFF. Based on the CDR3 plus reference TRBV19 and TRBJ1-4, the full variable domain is DGGITQSPKYLFRKEGQNVTLSCEQNLNHDAMYWYRQDPGQGLRLIYYSQIVNDFQKGDIAEGYSVSREKKESFPLTVTSAQKNPTAFYLCASRDREDEKLFFGSGTQLSVL.

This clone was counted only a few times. Here the CDR3 reads CASRQTGISYEQYF. CDR3 DNA: TGTGCCAGCAGACAGACAGGCATCTCCTACGAGCAGTACTTC. The chain joins TRBV6-5 to TRBJ2-7, with D possibly being TRBD1 (6 bases). Trimming left V 6 bases short and J 0 bases short, with 12 bases between. Per germline, CDR1 MNHEY and CDR2 SVGAGI. This CDR3 has 14 amino acids.

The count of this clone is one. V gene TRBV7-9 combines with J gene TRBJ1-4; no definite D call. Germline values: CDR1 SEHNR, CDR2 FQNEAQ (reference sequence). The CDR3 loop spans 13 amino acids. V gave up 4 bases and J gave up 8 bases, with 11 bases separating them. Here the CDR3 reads CASSSPGSEKLFF. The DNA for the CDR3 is TGTGCCAGCAGCTCACCAGGAAGCGAAAAACTGTTTTTT.

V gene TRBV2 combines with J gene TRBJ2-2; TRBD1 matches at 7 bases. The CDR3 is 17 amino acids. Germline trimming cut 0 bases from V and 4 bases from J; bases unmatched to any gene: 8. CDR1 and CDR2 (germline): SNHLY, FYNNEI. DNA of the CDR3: TGTGCCAGCAGTGAAGCAGAACCAGGGGGAACCACCGGGGAGCTGTTTTTT. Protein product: CASSEAEPGGTTGELFF. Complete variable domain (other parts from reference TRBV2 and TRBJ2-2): EPEVTQTPSHQVTQMGQEVILRCVPISNHLYFYWYRQILGQKVEFLVSFYNNEISEKSEIFDDQFSVERPDGSNFTLKIRSTKLEDSAMYFCASSEAEPGGTTGELFFGEGSRLTVL.

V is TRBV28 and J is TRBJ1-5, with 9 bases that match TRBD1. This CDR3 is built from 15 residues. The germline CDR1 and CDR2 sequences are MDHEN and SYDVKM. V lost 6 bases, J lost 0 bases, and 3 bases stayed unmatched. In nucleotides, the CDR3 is TGTGCCAGCAGACAGGGGGCTTATAGCAATCAGCCCCAGCATTTT. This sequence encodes CASRQGAYSNQPQHF.

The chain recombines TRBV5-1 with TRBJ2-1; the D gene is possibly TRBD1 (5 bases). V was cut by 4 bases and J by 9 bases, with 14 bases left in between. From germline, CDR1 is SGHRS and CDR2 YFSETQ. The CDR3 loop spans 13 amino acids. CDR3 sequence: CASSALQGVEQFF. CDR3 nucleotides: TGCGCCAGCAGCGCCCTCCAGGGTGTTGAGCAGTTCTTC.

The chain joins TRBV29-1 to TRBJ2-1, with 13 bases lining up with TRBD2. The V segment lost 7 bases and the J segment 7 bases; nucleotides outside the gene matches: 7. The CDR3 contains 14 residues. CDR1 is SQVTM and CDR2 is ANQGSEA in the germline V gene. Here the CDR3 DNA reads TGCAGCGCCCAACTAGCGGGGGGGCGGAATGAGCAGTTCTTC. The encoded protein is CSAQLAGGRNEQFF.

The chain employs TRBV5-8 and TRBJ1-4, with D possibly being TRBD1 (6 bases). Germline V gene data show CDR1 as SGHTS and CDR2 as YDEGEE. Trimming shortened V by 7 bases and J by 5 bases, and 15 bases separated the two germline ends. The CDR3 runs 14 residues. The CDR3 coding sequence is TGTGCCAGCTGGAGGCAGGGGAAAAATGAAAAACTGTTTTTT. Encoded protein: CASWRQGKNEKLFF.

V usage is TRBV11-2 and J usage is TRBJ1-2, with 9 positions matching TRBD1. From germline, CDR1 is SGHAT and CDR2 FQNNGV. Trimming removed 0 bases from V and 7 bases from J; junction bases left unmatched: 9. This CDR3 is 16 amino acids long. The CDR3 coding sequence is TGTGCCAGCAGCTTAGATCTGACAGGGGGAAGGGTTGGCTACACCTTC. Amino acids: CASSLDLTGGRVGYTF. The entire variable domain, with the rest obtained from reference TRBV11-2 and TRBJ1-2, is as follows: EAGVAQSPRYKIIEKRQSVAFWCNPISGHATLYWYQQILGQGPKLLIQFQNNGVVDDSQLPKDRFSAERLKGVDSTLKIQPAKLEDSAVYLCASSLDLTGGRVGYTFGSGTRLTVV.

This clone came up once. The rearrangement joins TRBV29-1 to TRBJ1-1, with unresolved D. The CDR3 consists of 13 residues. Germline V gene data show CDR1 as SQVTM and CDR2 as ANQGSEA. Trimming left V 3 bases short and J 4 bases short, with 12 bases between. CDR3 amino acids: CSVESGVGTEAFF. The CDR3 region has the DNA TGCAGCGTTGAGTCCGGGGTTGGCACTGAAGCTTTCTTT.

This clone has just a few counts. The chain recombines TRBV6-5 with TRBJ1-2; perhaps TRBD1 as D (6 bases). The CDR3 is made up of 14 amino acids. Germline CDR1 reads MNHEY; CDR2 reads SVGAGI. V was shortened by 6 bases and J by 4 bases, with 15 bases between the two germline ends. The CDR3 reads CASSQTGQIYGYTF. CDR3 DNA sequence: TGTGCCAGCAGCCAGACGGGACAAATCTATGGCTACACCTTC.

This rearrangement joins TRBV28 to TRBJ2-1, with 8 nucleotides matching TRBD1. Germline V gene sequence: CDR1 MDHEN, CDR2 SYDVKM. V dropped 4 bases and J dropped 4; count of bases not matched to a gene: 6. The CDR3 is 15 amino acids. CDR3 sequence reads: CASSSGTGAYNEQFF. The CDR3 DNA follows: TGTGCCAGCAGTTCCGGGACAGGAGCTTACAATGAGCAGTTCTTC.

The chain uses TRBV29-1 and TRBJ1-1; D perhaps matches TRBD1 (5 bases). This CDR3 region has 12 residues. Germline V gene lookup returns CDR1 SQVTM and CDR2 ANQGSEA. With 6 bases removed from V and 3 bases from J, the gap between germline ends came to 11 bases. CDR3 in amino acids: CSVGREHTEAFF. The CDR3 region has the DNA TGCAGCGTCGGCAGGGAACACACTGAAGCTTTCTTT. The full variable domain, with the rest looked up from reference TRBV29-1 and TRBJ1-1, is SAVISQKPSRDICQRGTSLTIQCQVDSQVTMMFWYRQQPGQSLTLIATANQGSEATYESGFVIDKFPISRPNLTFSTLTVSNMSPEDSSIYLCSVGREHTEAFFGQGTRLTVV.